A single sample is the source of the 10 T cell receptor beta chains below, sequenced in a study of blood T cell repertoires in COVID-19 (dated by TCRdb to the early 2020s). The method was the immunoSEQ multiplex PCR assay. TCRdb took this table from immuneACCESS and kept in-frame rearrangements with V and J called. Such tables lack part of the clones; where checked against another copy, unresolved V genes explain under half of the gap, and the rest is unexplained. This sample has roughly 190,000 clones in its table, and around nine tenths of those were observed once. The leading ten clones occupy 3.7% of the sample. Input material: peripheral blood. These receptors were collected from a man aged 18 to 30 with active or convalescent COVID-19.

J is TRBJ2-5 and V is TRBV6-2 or TRBV6-3, with a possible D match to TRBD1 (6 bases). The CDR3 totals 16 residues. V was pared by 2 bases and J by 2 bases, with 15 bases between. Germline assignment: CDR1 MNHEY and CDR2 SVGEGT. CDR3 nucleotides: TGTGCCAGCAGTTACGCAACAACAGGGCGTCAAGAGACCCAGTACTTC. Encoded protein: CASSYATTGRQETQYF.

The chain uses TRBV7-8 and TRBJ2-3, with 8 bases identical to TRBD1. The CDR3 loop spans 13 amino acids. V shed 7 bases and J 4 bases; nucleotides not matched to a gene: 4. Germline assignment: CDR1 SGHVS and CDR2 FQNEAQ. CDR3 sequence reads: CASNPGGSDTQYF. In DNA, the CDR3 is TGTGCCAGCAACCCAGGGGGCTCAGATACGCAGTATTTT.

This clone appeared once. The chain has TRBV12-5 and TRBJ1-1; D is undetermined. Germline V gene lookup returns CDR1 LGHNT and CDR2 FRNRAP. Trimming took off 6 bases at V and 3 bases at J, with 8 bases between the two ends. The CDR3 contains 12 residues. CDR3 sequence: CASGPEDTEAFF. The CDR3 coding sequence is TGTGCTAGTGGCCCCGAGGACACTGAAGCTTTCTTT.

V usage is TRBV7-2 and J usage is TRBJ2-5; TRBD2 matches at 10 bases. The CDR3 length is 15 residues. Germline V gene data show CDR1 as SGHTA and CDR2 as FQGNSA. Germline trimming cut 4 bases from V and 2 bases from J; bases unmatched to any gene: 4. CDR3 loop: CASSSGLAAQETQYF. CDR3 bases: TGTGCCAGCAGCTCAGGACTAGCGGCTCAAGAGACCCAGTACTTC.

This clone showed up just once. This chain uses TRBV6-5 with TRBJ1-4; tentative D call: TRBD1 (6 bases). CDR3 size: 14 residues. V was shortened by 6 bases and J by 3 bases, with 11 bases between the two germline ends. Germline assignment: CDR1 MNHEY and CDR2 SVGAGI. The CDR3 sequence: CASSLDSSNEKLFF. The CDR3 DNA sequence: TGTGCCAGCAGCCTGGACAGCTCTAATGAAAAACTGTTTTTT.

V gene TRBV6-2 or TRBV6-3 combines with J gene TRBJ2-7; 7 bases fit TRBD2. The V segment lost 0 bases and the J segment 3 bases; nucleotides outside the gene matches: 5. From germline, CDR1 is MNHEY and CDR2 SVGEGT. The CDR3 length is 15 residues. The CDR3 DNA reads as TGTGCCAGCAGTTACTCCTCTAGCGGTTACTACGAGCAGTACTTC. It translates to CASSYSSSGYYEQYF.

The chain recombines TRBV6-5 with TRBJ2-5; 9 bases map to TRBD1. The CDR3 is 16 residues long. CDR1 MNHEY and CDR2 SVGAGI come from the germline V gene. Losses at the gene ends were 0 bases for V and 4 bases for J; bases not matched to a gene: 6. Written as DNA, the CDR3 is TGTGCCAGCAGTTACTCAGGGACAGGGATCGGAGAGACCCAGTACTTC. It codes for CASSYSGTGIGETQYF.

As to this clone: It is unclear where the CDR3 begins or ends on the DNA, so no DNA is shown, and the CDR3 is as TCRdb lists it. The CDR3 sequence is CASSIPGVIPTSSTSQYF. The chain links TRBV19 to TRBJ2-7; TRBD2 was called by the table and not checked on the DNA. The CDR3 comprises 18 residues, both ends counted. Germline V gene sequence: CDR1 LNHDA, CDR2 SQIVND (reference sequence).

V gene TRBV6-5 combines with J gene TRBJ2-3; 8 nucleotides agree with TRBD1. The V segment lost 9 bases and the J segment 14 bases; nucleotides outside the gene matches: 10. The CDR3 has 11 amino acids. From germline, CDR1 is MNHEY and CDR2 SVGAGI. CDR3 DNA: TGTGCCAGTTCGTCAGGGGGCGTTGGGTATTTT. Protein: CASSSGGVGYF.

The V gene is TRBV28, the J gene TRBJ1-5; D uncertain. V lost 6 bases, J lost 7 bases, and 10 bases lay in between. The CDR3 loop spans 12 amino acids. Germline V lookup: CDR1 MDHEN, CDR2 SYDVKM. The DNA for the CDR3 is TGTGCCAGCAGCCCCCCGCAGCAGCCCCAGCATTTT. This encodes CASSPPQQPQHF.